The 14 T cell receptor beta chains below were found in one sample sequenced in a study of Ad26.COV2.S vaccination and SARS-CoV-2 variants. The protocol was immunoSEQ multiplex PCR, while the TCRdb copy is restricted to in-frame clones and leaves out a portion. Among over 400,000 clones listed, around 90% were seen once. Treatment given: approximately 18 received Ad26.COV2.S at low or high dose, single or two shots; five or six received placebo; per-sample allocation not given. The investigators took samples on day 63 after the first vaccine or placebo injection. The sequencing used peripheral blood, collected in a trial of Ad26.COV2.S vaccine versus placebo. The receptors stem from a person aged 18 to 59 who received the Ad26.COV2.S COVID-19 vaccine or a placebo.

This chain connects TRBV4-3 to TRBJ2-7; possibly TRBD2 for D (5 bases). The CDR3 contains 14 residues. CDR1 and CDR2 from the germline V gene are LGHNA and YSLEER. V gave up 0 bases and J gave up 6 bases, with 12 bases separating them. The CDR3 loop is CASSQEGRRSEQYF. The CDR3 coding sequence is TGCGCCAGCAGCCAAGAAGGGCGGAGGTCCGAGCAGTACTTC.

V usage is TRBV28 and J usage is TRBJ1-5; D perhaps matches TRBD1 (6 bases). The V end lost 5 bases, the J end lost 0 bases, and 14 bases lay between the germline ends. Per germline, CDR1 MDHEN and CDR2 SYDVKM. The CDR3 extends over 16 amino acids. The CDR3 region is CASSHYRAPSNQPQHF. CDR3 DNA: TGTGCCAGCAGTCACTACAGGGCCCCTAGCAATCAGCCCCAGCATTTT.

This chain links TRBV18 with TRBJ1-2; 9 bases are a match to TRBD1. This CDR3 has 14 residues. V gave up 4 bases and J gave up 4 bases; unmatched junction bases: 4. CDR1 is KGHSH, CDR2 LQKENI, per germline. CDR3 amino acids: CASSRDRVSYGYTF. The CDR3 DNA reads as TGTGCCAGCTCACGGGACAGGGTTAGCTATGGCTACACCTTC.

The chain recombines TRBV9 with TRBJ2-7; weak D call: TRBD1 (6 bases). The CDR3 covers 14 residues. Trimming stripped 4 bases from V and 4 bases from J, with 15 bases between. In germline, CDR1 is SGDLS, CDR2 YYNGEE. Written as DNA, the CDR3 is TGTGCCAGCAGCCCGGCAGGGGTGGGTTACGAGCAGTACTTC. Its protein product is CASSPAGVGYEQYF.

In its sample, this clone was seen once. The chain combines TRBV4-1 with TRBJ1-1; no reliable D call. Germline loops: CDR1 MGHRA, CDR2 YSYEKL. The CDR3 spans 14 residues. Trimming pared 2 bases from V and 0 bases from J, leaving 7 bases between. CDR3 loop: CASSQLRMNTEAFF. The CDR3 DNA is TGCGCCAGCAGCCAACTCCGGATGAACACTGAAGCTTTCTTT.

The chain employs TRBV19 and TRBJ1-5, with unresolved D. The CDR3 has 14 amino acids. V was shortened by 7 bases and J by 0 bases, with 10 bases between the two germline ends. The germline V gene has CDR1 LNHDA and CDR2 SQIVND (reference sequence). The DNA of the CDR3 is TGTGCCAGTACCATCGGGTATAGCAATCAGCCCCAGCATTTT. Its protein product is CASTIGYSNQPQHF.

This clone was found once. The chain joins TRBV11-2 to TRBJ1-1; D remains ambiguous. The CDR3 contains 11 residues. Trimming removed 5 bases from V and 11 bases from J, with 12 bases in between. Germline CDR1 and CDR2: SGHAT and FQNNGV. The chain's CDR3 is CASSPLREAFF. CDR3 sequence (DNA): TGTGCCAGCAGCCCCCTCCGGGAGGCTTTCTTT. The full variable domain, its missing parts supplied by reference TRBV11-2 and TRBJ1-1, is EAGVAQSPRYKIIEKRQSVAFWCNPISGHATLYWYQQILGQGPKLLIQFQNNGVVDDSQLPKDRFSAERLKGVDSTLKIQPAKLEDSAVYLCASSPLREAFFGQGTRLTVV.

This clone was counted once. The CDR3 coding sequence is TGTGCCAGCAGCCCCGCCGGGCTTGATGGCTACACCTTC. Amino acid sequence: CASSPAGLDGYTF. V usage is TRBV25-1 and J usage is TRBJ1-2; D remains unclear. Germline V gene sequence: CDR1 MGHDK, CDR2 SYGVNS. CDR3 length equals 13 residues. Trimming took off 6 bases at V and 6 bases at J, with 14 bases between the two ends.

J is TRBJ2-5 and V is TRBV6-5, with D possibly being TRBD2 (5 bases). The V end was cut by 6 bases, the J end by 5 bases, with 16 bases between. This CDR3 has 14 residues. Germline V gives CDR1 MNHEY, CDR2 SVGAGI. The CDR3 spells CASRLAEPGETQYF. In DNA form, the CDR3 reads TGTGCCAGCAGGCTGGCGGAGCCGGGGGAGACCCAGTACTTC.

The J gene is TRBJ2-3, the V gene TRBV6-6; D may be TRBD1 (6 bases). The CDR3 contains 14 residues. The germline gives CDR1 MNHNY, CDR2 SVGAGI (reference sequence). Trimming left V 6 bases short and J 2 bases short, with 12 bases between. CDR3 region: CASSRDTDTDTQYF. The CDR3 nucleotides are TGTGCCAGCAGCCGGGACACCGACACAGATACGCAGTATTTT.

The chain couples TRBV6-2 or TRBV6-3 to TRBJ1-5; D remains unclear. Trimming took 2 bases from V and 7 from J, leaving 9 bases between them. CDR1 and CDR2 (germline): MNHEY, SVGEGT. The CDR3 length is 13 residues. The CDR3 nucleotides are TGTGCCAGCAGTTACGGGCAGGACCAGCCCCAGCATTTT. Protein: CASSYGQDQPQHF.

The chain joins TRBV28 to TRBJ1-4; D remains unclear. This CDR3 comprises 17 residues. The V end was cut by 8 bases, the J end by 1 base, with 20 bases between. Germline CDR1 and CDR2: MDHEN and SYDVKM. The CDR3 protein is CASCMAVKVETNEKLFF. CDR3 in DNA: TGTGCCAGCTGTATGGCCGTTAAGGTGGAAACTAATGAAAAACTGTTTTTT.

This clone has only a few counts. The CDR3 loop is CATRPTGATYEQYF. CDR3 DNA: TGTGCCACCCGCCCCACAGGCGCTACCTACGAGCAGTACTTC. The J gene is TRBJ2-7, the V gene TRBV19; D possibly corresponds to TRBD1 (5 bases). This CDR3 contains 14 residues. Germline values: CDR1 LNHDA, CDR2 SQIVND (reference sequence). The V end was cut by 10 bases, the J end by 2 bases, with 18 bases between.

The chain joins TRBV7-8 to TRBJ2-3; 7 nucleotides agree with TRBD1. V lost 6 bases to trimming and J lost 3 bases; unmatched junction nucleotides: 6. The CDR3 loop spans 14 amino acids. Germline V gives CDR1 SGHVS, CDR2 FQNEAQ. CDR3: CASRDRSHTDTQYF. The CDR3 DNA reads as TGTGCCAGCAGGGACAGGAGCCATACAGATACGCAGTATTTT.